This TCR beta chain stems from a study of cytomegalovirus exposure and HLA in healthy donors. Primers: 60 Vbeta forward and 13 Jbeta reverse. Repertoires were generated with immunoSEQ multiplex PCR, while TCRdb's copy carries only in-frame clones and drops some. The sample yields about 140,000 clones, around three quarters seen once. Those who donated were healthy bone marrow donors. Broader study findings: Indistinguishable V segments, including TRBV6-2 and TRBV6-3, were excluded.

Note on this clone: Its specificity is not known.

V lost 5 bases to trimming and J lost 5 bases; unmatched junction nucleotides: 9. Germline CDR1 reads SGHTA; CDR2 reads FQGNSA. The CDR3 covers 16 residues. Source material: PBMCs. V is TRBV7-2 and J is TRBJ2-5; 12 bases match TRBD1. The source of this sequence is a man aged 35 to 55 in good health and CMV-seropositive. CDR3 sequence reads: CASSPTGTGGRETQYF. Here the CDR3 DNA reads TGTGCCAGCAGCCCTACAGGGACAGGGGGCAGGGAGACCCAGTACTTC.